Presented here are 19 T cell receptor beta chains from one specimen sequenced in a study of OX40 agonist ivuxolimab in advanced cancers. TCRdb keeps only in-frame clones here, not all; method: immunoSEQ multiplex PCR. Of around 95,000 clones listed, around 87% are singletons. This specimen consisted of CD4+ or CD8+ T cells sorted from blood, obtained in a trial of the OX40 agonist ivuxolimab. The receptors come from an adult with an advanced solid tumor such as melanoma, head and neck, liver or kidney cancer.

The chain combines TRBV7-9 with TRBJ1-4; TRBD1 might be the D (6 bases). V was clipped by 2 bases and J by 4 bases, with 14 bases between them. Germline CDR1 and CDR2: SEHNR and FQNEAQ (reference sequence). The CDR3 runs 16 residues. The CDR3 protein is CASSLLIQGHNEKLFF. CDR3 nucleotide sequence: TGTGCCAGCAGCTTATTAATTCAGGGACATAATGAAAAACTGTTTTTT. Full variable domain (remainder filled in from reference TRBV7-9 and TRBJ1-4): DTGVSQNPRHKITKRGQNVTFRCDPISEHNRLYWYRQTLGQGPEFLTYFQNEAQLEKSRLLSDRFSAERPKGSFSTLEIQRTEQGDSAMYLCASSLLIQGHNEKLFFGSGTQLSVL.

The chain combines TRBV5-1 with TRBJ2-7; maybe TRBD2 (5 bases). Between the trimmed V and J ends, which lost 4 bases and 0 bases, there was a span of 14 bases. CDR3 length: 15 residues. Germline loops: CDR1 SGHRS, CDR2 YFSETQ. Written as DNA, the CDR3 is TGCGCCAGCAGCCTTGTGAGGGATAGCTCCTACGAGCAGTACTTC. Its protein product is CASSLVRDSSYEQYF.

Only a few counts were recorded for this clone. The chain links TRBV9 to TRBJ2-2; 8 nucleotides line up with TRBD2. Germline loops: CDR1 SGDLS, CDR2 YYNGEE. The V gene end was trimmed by 4 bases and the J gene end by 7 bases; junction bases not matched to a gene: 6. The CDR3 consists of 14 residues. The CDR3 DNA sequence: TGTGCCAGCAGCCCCCCGGGGGGGGGCGGGGAGCTGTTTTTT. Translated: CASSPPGGGGELFF.

This sequence joins TRBV11-2 and TRBJ1-5, with 7 bases fitting TRBD1. The CDR3 extends over 15 amino acids. Germline trimming cut 1 base from V and 3 bases from J; bases unmatched to any gene: 3. CDR1 SGHAT and CDR2 FQNNGV come from the germline V gene. In DNA, the CDR3 is TGTGCCAGCAGCTTAGGGGACAGTCCCAATCAGCCCCAGCATTTT. Translation gives CASSLGDSPNQPQHF.

This clone was observed a few times. V usage is TRBV30 and J usage is TRBJ1-1; 7 positions match TRBD1. The length of the CDR3 is 13 residues. Germline CDR1 reads GTSNPN; CDR2 reads SVGIG (reference sequence). The ends lost 2 bases at V and 1 base at J; junction bases unmatched: 1. In nucleotides, the CDR3 is TGTGCCTGGAGTCACAGGGGGAACACTGAAGCTTTCTTT. This sequence encodes CAWSHRGNTEAFF.

The chain recombines TRBV6-1 with TRBJ1-6; 10 positions match TRBD1. The length of the CDR3 is 15 residues. The V segment lost 1 base and the J segment 11 bases; nucleotides outside the gene matches: 5. Germline CDR1 reads MNHNS; CDR2 reads SASEGT. CDR3 nucleotide sequence: TGTGCCAGCAGTGAAGGGACAGGGGGGGGTCCACCCCTCCACTTT. Its translation: CASSEGTGGGPPLHF.

The chain is built from TRBV5-1 and TRBJ2-1, with D possibly TRBD1 on 5 matching bases. The CDR3 runs 14 residues. The V gene's germline CDR1 is SGHRS and CDR2 YFSETQ. Trimming shortened V by 4 bases and J by 5 bases, and 13 bases separated the two germline ends. CDR3 sequence reads: CASSRGRQNNEQFF. CDR3 nucleotide sequence: TGCGCCAGCAGCAGGGGTCGTCAGAACAATGAGCAGTTCTTC.

The chain carries TRBV30 and TRBJ1-1; no firm D call. With 3 bases removed from V and 5 bases from J, the gap between germline ends came to 13 bases. CDR1 and CDR2 (germline): GTSNPN, SVGIG (reference sequence). This CDR3 is built from 13 residues. The CDR3 region is CAWSQHQRTEAFF. DNA of the CDR3: TGTGCCTGGAGCCAACACCAACGGACTGAAGCTTTCTTT.

The V gene is TRBV5-1, the J gene TRBJ2-2; 7 bases match TRBD1. V lost 1 base and J lost 2; bases outside the gene matches: 11. Germline CDR1 and CDR2: SGHRS and YFSETQ. The CDR3 length is 18 residues. CDR3 sequence (DNA): TGCGCCAGCAGCTTGTGGGGTTCCGGGACAGCTAACACCGGGGAGCTGTTTTTT. Its protein is CASSLWGSGTANTGELFF.

The chain joins TRBV7-3 to TRBJ2-2; the match to TRBD2 covers 13 bases. CDR3 length equals 16 residues. V lost 5 bases and J lost 4; bases outside the gene matches: 4. Germline V gives CDR1 SGHTA, CDR2 FQGTGA. The CDR3 DNA is TGTGCCAGCAGCCGGGGACTAGCGGGGATCACCGGGGAGCTGTTTTTT. This codes for CASSRGLAGITGELFF.

V is TRBV5-6 and J is TRBJ2-7; 7 bases are a match to TRBD1. The junction had 9 bases not matched to a gene; V was cut back by 4 bases and J by 2 bases. This CDR3 has 15 amino acids. Looked up from germline, CDR1 is SGHDT and CDR2 is YYEEEE. CDR3 protein: CASSGPGTAPYEQYF. CDR3 bases: TGTGCCAGCAGCGGTCCCGGGACAGCGCCCTACGAGCAGTACTTC.

V gene TRBV21-1 combines with J gene TRBJ2-7; the tabulated D call, TRBD1, remains unverified against the DNA. TRBV21-1 is an annotated pseudogene. There are 17 residues in the CDR3. Here the CDR3 reads CASSKALQGEDSYEQYF. CDR3 DNA: TGTGCCAGCAGCAAAGCGCTTCAGGGTGAGGACTCCTACGAGCAGTACTTC.

The chain links TRBV29-1 to TRBJ1-1; weak D call: TRBD1 (5 bases). Trimming left V 0 bases short and J 8 bases short, with 13 bases between. The CDR3 contains 13 residues. From germline, CDR1 is SQVTM and CDR2 ANQGSEA. CDR3 sequence reads: CSVEEVGHPEAFF. In DNA, the CDR3 is TGCAGCGTTGAAGAGGTGGGGCACCCGGAAGCTTTCTTT. The full variable domain, its missing parts supplied by reference TRBV29-1 and TRBJ1-1, is SAVISQKPSRDICQRGTSLTIQCQVDSQVTMMFWYRQQPGQSLTLIATANQGSEATYESGFVIDKFPISRPNLTFSTLTVSNMSPEDSSIYLCSVEEVGHPEAFFGQGTRLTVV.

This clone appeared a few times. The J gene is TRBJ2-5, the V gene TRBV20-1; TRBD2 might be the D (6 bases). V was shortened by 3 bases and J by 4 bases, with 6 bases between the two germline ends. Per the germline V gene, CDR1 is DFQATT and CDR2 is SNEGSKA (reference sequence). The CDR3 is made up of 11 amino acids. In DNA, the CDR3 is TGCAGTGCTAGCGGGAGAGAGACCCAGTACTTC. As protein: CSASGRETQYF.

The chain recombines TRBV21-1 with TRBJ1-1. TRBV21-1 is a recognized pseudogene. There are 20 residues in the CDR3. The CDR3: CASSKKLKRRGDRLQGEAFF. For the CDR3, the DNA is TGTGCCAGCAGTAAAAAATTAAAAAGGCGGGGGGACCGACTACAGGGTGAAGCTTTCTTT.

This clone has just a few counts. This sequence joins TRBV18 and TRBJ2-7; 9 bases align to TRBD1. The CDR3 is 15 residues long. Germline-derived CDR1 and CDR2 are KGHSH and LQKENI. V lost 6 bases to trimming and J lost 2 bases; unmatched junction nucleotides: 8. DNA of the CDR3: TGTGCCAGCTCGCACGCCGGGACAGGGCCCTACGAGCAGTACTTC. Its protein product is CASSHAGTGPYEQYF.

The V gene is TRBV5-4, the J gene TRBJ2-5; D is uncertain. The V end was cut by 0 bases, the J end by 2 bases, with 5 bases between. This CDR3 has 13 residues. Germline V CDR1 and CDR2: SGHNT, YYREEE (reference sequence). CDR3 protein: CASSLATQETQYF. As DNA, the CDR3 is TGTGCCAGCAGCTTGGCCACTCAAGAGACCCAGTACTTC.

The chain carries TRBV9 and TRBJ2-1; D remains unclear. Germline-derived CDR1 and CDR2 are SGDLS and YYNGEE. The CDR3 has 14 residues. Trimming left V 0 bases short and J 6 bases short, with 10 bases between. The CDR3 is CASSVGTFTNEQFF. The DNA for the CDR3 is TGTGCCAGCAGCGTAGGGACCTTTACCAATGAGCAGTTCTTC.

Only one count was recorded for this clone. The rearrangement uses TRBV7-9 and TRBJ2-2; D might be TRBD1 or TRBD2, each matching 5 bases. This CDR3 region has 16 residues. Germline V gene sequence: CDR1 SEHNR, CDR2 FQNEAQ (reference sequence). Trimming took off 6 bases at V and 2 bases at J, with 16 bases between the two ends. The CDR3 spells CASRKTGRINTGELFF. DNA for the CDR3: TGTGCCAGCAGAAAGACGGGACGGATTAACACCGGGGAGCTGTTTTTT.